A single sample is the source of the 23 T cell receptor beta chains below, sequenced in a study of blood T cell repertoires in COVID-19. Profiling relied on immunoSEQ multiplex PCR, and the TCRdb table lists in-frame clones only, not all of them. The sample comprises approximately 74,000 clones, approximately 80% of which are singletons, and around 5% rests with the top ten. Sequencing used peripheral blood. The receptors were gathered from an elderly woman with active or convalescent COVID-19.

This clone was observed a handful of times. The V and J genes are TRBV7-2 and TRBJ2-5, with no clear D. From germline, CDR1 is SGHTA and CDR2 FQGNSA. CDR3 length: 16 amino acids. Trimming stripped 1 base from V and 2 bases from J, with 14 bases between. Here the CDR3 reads CASSLGSSTPQETQYF. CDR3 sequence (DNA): TGTGCCAGCAGCTTAGGATCGAGTACTCCGCAAGAGACCCAGTACTTC. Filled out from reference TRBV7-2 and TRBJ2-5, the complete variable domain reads GAGVSQSPSNKVTEKGKDVELRCDPISGHTALYWYRQSLGQGLEFLIYFQGNSAPDKSGLPSDRFSAERTGGSVSTLTIQRTQQEDSAVYLCASSLGSSTPQETQYFGPGTRLLVL.

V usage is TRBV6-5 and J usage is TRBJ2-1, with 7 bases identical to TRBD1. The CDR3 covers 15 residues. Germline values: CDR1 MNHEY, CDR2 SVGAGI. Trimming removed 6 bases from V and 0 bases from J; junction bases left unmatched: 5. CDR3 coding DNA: TGTGCCAGCAGACAAAGGGACAGCTCCTACAATGAGCAGTTCTTC. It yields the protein CASRQRDSSYNEQFF.

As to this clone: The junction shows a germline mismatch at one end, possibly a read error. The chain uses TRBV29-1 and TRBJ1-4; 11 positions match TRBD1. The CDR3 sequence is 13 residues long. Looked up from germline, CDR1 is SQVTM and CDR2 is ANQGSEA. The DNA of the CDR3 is TGCAGCGTTGATAGGGACAGGGGGTCTTCTCTCTATTTT. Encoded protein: CSVDRDRGSSLYF.

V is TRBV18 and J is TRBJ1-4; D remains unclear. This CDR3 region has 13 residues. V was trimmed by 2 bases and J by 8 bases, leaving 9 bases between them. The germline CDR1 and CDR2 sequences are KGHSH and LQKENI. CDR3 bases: TGTGCCAGCTCACCAACTCGAGCCGAAAAACTGTTTTTT. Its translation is CASSPTRAEKLFF.

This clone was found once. CDR3 sequence: CATGRNNSPLHF. The DNA of the CDR3 is TGTGCCACCGGGAGAAATAATTCACCCCTCCACTTT. The chain is built from TRBV6-6 and TRBJ1-6; D is uncertain. Germline CDR1 and CDR2: MNHNY and SVGAGI (reference sequence). CDR3 size: 12 residues. The V end was cut by 10 bases, the J end by 5 bases, with 9 bases between.

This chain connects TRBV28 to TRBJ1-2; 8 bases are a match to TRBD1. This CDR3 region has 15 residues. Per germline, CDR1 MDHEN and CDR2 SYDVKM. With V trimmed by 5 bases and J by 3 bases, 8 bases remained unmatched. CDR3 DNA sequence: TGTGCCAGCAGTAAGCCGGGACAGGTCTACTATGGCTACACCTTC. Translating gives CASSKPGQVYYGYTF.

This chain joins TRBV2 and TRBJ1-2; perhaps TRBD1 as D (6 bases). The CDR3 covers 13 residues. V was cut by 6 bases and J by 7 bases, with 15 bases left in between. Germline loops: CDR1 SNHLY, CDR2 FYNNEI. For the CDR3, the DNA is TGTGCCAGCAGCCGGACAGCCTTCAGTGGCTACACCTTC. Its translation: CASSRTAFSGYTF. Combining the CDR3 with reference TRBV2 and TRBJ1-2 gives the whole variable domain EPEVTQTPSHQVTQMGQEVILRCVPISNHLYFYWYRQILGQKVEFLVSFYNNEISEKSEIFDDQFSVERPDGSNFTLKIRSTKLEDSAMYFCASSRTAFSGYTFGSGTRLTVV.

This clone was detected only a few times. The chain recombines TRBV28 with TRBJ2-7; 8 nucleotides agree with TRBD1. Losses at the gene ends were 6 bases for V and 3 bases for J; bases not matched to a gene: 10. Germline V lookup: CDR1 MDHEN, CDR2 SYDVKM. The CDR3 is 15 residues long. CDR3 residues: CASSFGQGWGYEQYF. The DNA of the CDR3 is TGTGCCAGCAGCTTCGGACAGGGATGGGGCTACGAGCAGTACTTC. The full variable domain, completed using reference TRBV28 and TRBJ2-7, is DVKVTQSSRYLVKRTGEKVFLECVQDMDHENMFWYRQDPGLGLRLIYFSYDVKMKEKGDIPEGYSVSREKKERFSLILESASTNQTSMYLCASSFGQGWGYEQYFGPGTRLTVT.

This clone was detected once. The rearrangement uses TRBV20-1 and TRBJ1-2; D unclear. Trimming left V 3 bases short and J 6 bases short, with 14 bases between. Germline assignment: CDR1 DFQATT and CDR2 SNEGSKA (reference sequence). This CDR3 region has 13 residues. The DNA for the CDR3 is TGCAGTGCTAGTCAGCCTGGAGGAAATGGCTACACCTTC. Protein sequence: CSASQPGGNGYTF.

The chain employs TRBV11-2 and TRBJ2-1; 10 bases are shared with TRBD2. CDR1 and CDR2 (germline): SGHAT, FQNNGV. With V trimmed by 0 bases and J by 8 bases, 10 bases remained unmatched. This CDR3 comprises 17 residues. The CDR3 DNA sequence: TGTGCCAGCAGCTTAGATAAAGCGGGAGGGGTAATGCATGAGCAGTTCTTC. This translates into CASSLDKAGGVMHEQFF.

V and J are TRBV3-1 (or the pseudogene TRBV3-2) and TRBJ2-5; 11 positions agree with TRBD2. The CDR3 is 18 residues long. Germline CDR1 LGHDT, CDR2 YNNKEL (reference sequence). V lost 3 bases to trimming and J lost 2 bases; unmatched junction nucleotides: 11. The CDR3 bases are TGTGCCAGCAGCCATCGCCTGGGGACTAGCGGACAACAAGAGACCCAGTACTTC. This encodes CASSHRLGTSGQQETQYF.

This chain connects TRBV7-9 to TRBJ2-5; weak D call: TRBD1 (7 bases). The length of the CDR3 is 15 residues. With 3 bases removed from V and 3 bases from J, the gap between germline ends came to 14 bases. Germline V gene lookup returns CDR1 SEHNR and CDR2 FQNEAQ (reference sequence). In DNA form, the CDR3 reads TGTGCCAGCAGCTTTAAAGGGGGCGGGGAAGAGACCCAGTACTTC. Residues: CASSFKGGGEETQYF.

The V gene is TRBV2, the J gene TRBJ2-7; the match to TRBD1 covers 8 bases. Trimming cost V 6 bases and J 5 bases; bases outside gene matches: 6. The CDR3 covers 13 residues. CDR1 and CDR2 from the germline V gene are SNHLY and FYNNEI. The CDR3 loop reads CASRGTGADEQYF. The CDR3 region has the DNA TGTGCCAGCAGGGGGACAGGAGCAGACGAGCAGTACTTC. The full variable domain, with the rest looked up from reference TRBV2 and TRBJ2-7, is EPEVTQTPSHQVTQMGQEVILRCVPISNHLYFYWYRQILGQKVEFLVSFYNNEISEKSEIFDDQFSVERPDGSNFTLKIRSTKLEDSAMYFCASRGTGADEQYFGPGTRLTVT.

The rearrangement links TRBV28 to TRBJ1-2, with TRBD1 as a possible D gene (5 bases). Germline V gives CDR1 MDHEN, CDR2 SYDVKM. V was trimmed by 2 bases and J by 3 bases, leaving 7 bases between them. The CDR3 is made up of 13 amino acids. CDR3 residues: CASSLGADYGYTF. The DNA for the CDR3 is TGTGCCAGCAGTTTAGGGGCAGACTATGGCTACACCTTC.

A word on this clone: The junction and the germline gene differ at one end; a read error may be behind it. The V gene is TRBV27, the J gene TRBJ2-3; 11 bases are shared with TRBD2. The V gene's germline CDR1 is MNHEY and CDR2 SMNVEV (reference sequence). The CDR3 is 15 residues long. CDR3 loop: CASSLISGRADMQYF. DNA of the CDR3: TGTGCCAGCAGTTTAATTAGCGGGAGGGCCGATATGCAGTATTTT.

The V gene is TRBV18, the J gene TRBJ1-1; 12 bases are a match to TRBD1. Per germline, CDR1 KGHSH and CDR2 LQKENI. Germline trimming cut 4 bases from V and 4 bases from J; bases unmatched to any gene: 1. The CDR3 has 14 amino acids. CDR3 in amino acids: CASSLGQGATEAFF. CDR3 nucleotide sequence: TGTGCCAGCTCACTGGGACAGGGGGCCACTGAAGCTTTCTTT.

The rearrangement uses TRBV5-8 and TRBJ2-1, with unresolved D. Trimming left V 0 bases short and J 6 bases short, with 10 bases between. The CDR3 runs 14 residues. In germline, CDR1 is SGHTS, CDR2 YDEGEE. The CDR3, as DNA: TGTGCCAGCAGCTTGGCCGCTTCGAGCAATGAGCAGTTCTTC. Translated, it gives CASSLAASSNEQFF.

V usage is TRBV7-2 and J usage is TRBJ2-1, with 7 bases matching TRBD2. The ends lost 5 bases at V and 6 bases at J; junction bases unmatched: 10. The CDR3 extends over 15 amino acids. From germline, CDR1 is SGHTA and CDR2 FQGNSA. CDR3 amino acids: CASSPRGTQRNEQFF. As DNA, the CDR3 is TGTGCCAGCAGCCCGCGGGGGACCCAACGCAATGAGCAGTTCTTC.

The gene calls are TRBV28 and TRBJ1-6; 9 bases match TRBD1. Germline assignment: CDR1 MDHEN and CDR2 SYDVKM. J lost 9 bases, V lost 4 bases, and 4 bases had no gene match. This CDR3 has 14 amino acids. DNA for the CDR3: TGTGCCAGCAGTTCCGGGACAGGGATTTCACCCCTCCACTTT. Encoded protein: CASSSGTGISPLHF.

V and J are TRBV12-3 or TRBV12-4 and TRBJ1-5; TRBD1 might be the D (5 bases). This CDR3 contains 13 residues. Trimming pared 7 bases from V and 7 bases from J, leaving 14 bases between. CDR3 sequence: CASTAGGRQPQHF. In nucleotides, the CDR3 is TGTGCCAGCACCGCGGGGGGGAGGCAGCCCCAGCATTTT.

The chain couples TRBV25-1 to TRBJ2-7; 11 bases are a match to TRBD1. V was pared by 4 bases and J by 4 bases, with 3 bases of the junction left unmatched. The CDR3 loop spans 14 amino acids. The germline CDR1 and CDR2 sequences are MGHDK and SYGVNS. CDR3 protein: CASSADRGPYEQYF. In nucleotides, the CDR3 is TGTGCCAGCAGTGCGGACAGGGGGCCGTACGAGCAGTACTTC.

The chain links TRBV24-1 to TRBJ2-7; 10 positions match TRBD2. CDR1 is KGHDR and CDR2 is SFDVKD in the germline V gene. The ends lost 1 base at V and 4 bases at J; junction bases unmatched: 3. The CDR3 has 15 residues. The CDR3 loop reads CATSDFSGGTYEQYF. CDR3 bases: TGTGCCACCAGTGATTTTAGCGGGGGGACATACGAGCAGTACTTC.

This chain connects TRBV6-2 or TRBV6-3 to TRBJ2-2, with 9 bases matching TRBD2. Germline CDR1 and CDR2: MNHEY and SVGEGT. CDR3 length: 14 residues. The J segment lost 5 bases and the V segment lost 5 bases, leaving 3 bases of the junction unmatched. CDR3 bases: TGTGCCAGCAGTAATGGACTAGCGACCGGGGAGCTGTTTTTT. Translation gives CASSNGLATGELFF.